This T cell receptor (beta chain) was identified during a study of blood T cells in healthy people across ages. The use of a sample-barcoded 5' primer and a J-beta primer mix characterized a second PCR of 7 to 11 cycles. TCRdb itself ran the 5' RACE reads through MiXCR, one entry per CDR3 protein. This table holds about 640,000 distinct CDR3 sequences, 25% to 35% found once. This clonotype was detected many times. Germline V gene data show CDR1 as LGHNA and CDR2 as YNFKEQ. V lost 0 bases, J lost 4 bases, and 6 bases lay in between. The CDR3 extends over 13 amino acids. The receptor was derived from a woman older than 75 in good health. Input material: blood. The chain is built from TRBV4-2 and TRBJ1-2; no clear D gene. CDR3 amino acids: CASSQETSYGYTF. CDR3 bases: TGTGCCAGCAGCCAAGAAACCAGCTATGGCTACACCTTC.